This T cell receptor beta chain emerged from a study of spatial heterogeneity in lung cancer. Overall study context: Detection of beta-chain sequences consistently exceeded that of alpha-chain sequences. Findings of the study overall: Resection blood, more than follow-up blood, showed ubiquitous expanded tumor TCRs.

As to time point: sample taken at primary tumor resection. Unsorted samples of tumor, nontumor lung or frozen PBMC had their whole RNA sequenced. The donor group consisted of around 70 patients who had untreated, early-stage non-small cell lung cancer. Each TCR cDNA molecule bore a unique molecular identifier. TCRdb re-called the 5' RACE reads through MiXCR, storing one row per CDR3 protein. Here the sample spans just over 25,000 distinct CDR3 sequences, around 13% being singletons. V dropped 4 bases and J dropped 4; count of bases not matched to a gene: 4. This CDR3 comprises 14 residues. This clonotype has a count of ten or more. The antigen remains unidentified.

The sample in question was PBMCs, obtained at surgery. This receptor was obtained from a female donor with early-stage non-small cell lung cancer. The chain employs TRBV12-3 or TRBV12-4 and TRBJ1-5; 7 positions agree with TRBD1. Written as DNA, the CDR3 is TGTGCCAGCAGTTCACAGGGGTGGAATCAGCCCCAGCATTTT. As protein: CASSSQGWNQPQHF.